A single TCR beta chain is shown here with its context. The antigen is unknown. The record originates from a study of cytomegalovirus exposure and HLA in healthy donors. General study results and limits: Most TCR sequences proved rare, with some public TCRs found in many donors. A highly shared variant cluster was judged a likely technical artifact. In an earlier analysis, most TCR beta V segments were productive about 87% or about 30% of the time.

PCR used 60 Vbeta primers and 13 Jbeta primers. Method: immunoSEQ multiplex PCR; TCRdb's copy keeps in-frame clones and lacks some. The sample lists roughly 100,000 clones; about 80% were seen once. The donors gave bone marrow, and they were healthy. This CDR3 region has 18 residues. V lost 0 bases and J lost 1; bases outside the gene matches: 9. What was sequenced was PBMCs. The clonotype originates from a human donor in good health. J is TRBJ1-5 and V is TRBV5-3; 8 nucleotides match TRBD1. TRBV5-3 is annotated as an ORF whose role is uncertain. CDR3 coding DNA: TGTGCCAGAAGCTTGGCCTACACAGGGGGTGAAAGCAATCAGCCCCAGCATTTT. Its translation is CARSLAYTGGESNQPQHF.